Below are 6 T cell receptor beta chains sequenced from a single sample in a study of control samples from healthy donors and cancer patients. Produced via immunoSEQ multiplex PCR; TCRdb's table is partial and in-frame only. This sample has about 120,000 clones, with approximately 87% found just once. Input material: blood. These receptors were taken from a man aged 25-45 years in good health.

V gene TRBV5-5 combines with J gene TRBJ1-1, with TRBD1 matching 8 bases. Losses at the gene ends were 4 bases for V and 8 bases for J; bases not matched to a gene: 7. CDR3 size: 13 residues. The germline V gene has CDR1 SGHKS and CDR2 YYEKEE (reference sequence). The CDR3: CASSQSWTGEAFF. CDR3 DNA sequence: TGTGCCAGCAGCCAGAGTTGGACAGGGGAAGCTTTCTTT.

The genes are TRBV11-2 and TRBJ2-2, with TRBD1 matching over 8 bases. J was trimmed by 6 bases and V by 7 bases; bases with no gene match: 7. The CDR3 length is 14 residues. Germline V gives CDR1 SGHAT, CDR2 FQNNGV. CDR3 DNA sequence: TGTGCCAGCAAATGGCCCAGGGGGCCCGGGGAGCTGTTTTTT. This codes for CASKWPRGPGELFF. The full variable domain, with the rest looked up from reference TRBV11-2 and TRBJ2-2, is EAGVAQSPRYKIIEKRQSVAFWCNPISGHATLYWYQQILGQGPKLLIQFQNNGVVDDSQLPKDRFSAERLKGVDSTLKIQPAKLEDSAVYLCASKWPRGPGELFFGEGSRLTVL.

This sequence joins TRBV6-5 and TRBJ2-5, with 8 positions matching TRBD2. This CDR3 has 16 residues. Trimming cost V 2 bases and J 5 bases; bases outside gene matches: 10. The V gene's germline CDR1 is MNHEY and CDR2 SVGAGI. In nucleotides, the CDR3 is TGTGCCAGCAGTTACAGGGGCGGGGGGATAGGGGAGACCCAGTACTTC. Protein: CASSYRGGGIGETQYF.

The chain recombines TRBV4-1 with TRBJ1-2; D is unclear. This CDR3 region has 15 residues. Germline lookup yields CDR1 MGHRA and CDR2 YSYEKL. The V end was cut by 0 bases, the J end by 2 bases, with 10 bases between. This CDR3 is CASSQELYGNYGYTF. The CDR3 nucleotides are TGCGCCAGCAGCCAAGAACTCTATGGGAACTATGGCTACACCTTC.

This chain joins TRBV5-6 and TRBJ1-1; the match to TRBD1 covers 7 bases. CDR1 is SGHDT and CDR2 is YYEEEE in the germline V gene. This CDR3 comprises 14 residues. V shed 5 bases and J 5 bases; nucleotides not matched to a gene: 9. This chain's CDR3 is CASREQGLRTEAFF. CDR3 DNA: TGTGCCAGCAGGGAACAGGGGTTGAGGACTGAAGCTTTCTTT.

V gene TRBV13 combines with J gene TRBJ1-6; D is unresolved. CDR1 and CDR2 from the germline V gene are PRHDT and FYEKMQ (reference sequence). The CDR3 is made up of 13 amino acids. V dropped 3 bases and J dropped 7 bases, with 7 bases sitting between them. The CDR3 is CASSFQENSPLHF. The CDR3 DNA follows: TGTGCCAGCAGCTTCCAGGAAAATTCACCCCTCCACTTT.